This T cell receptor beta chain was captured in a study of regulatory T cells in long-lasting Graves disease. Background on the study: Positive TSH receptor antibodies alongside over 5 years of antithyroid drugs were what marked Graves' disease as persistent. Study-wide results and limits: Graves' patients with persistent disease showed TCR diversity lower than patients newly diagnosed.

CDR3-region Arm-PCR and iRepertoire HTBI primers produced the TCR beta libraries. Original methodology: In the combined samples, approximately 64 TRBV and fewer than 15 TRBJ segments were identified. TCRdb recomputed calls from the multiplex PCR reads with MiXCR, one row per CDR3 protein. TCRdb, not the original authors, processed these V and J calls. The sample lists 500,000 to 800,000 distinct CDR3 sequences, roughly 30% occurring once. The sample holds a few counts of this clonotype. As yet, its antigen is unknown. As to time point: persistent/refractory GD, antithyroid drugs over 5 years with positive TRAb. Making the TCR library involved RNA that had been extracted from PBMCs. The germline CDR1 and CDR2 sequences are LGHDT and YNNKEL (reference sequence). This CDR3 comprises 13 residues. Trimming removed 0 bases at V and 11 bases at J, with 13 bases between.

This rearrangement joins TRBV3-1 to TRBJ1-1, with D possibly matching TRBD1 (6 bases). The receptor's source is a female donor with Graves disease. The sample in question was peripheral blood mononuclear cells (PBMCs), obtained when the disease was refractory, from a patient treated with antithyroid drugs. The CDR3 DNA reads TGTGCCAGCAGCCAAGATCCCAGGGGAAGGGCTTTCTTT. This sequence encodes CASSQDPRGRAFF.